This TCR beta chain stems from a study of blood T cell repertoires in COVID-19. Across the study: Researchers got acute and convalescent COVID-19 samples from the United States, Italy and Spain.

The CDR3 is 15 amino acids. V was clipped by 4 bases and J by 3 bases; unmatched bases: 7. Per germline, CDR1 SGHTA and CDR2 FQGNSA. As processed by the authors: Amplification with reference gene primers provided the estimates of nucleated cell counts. TCRdb's table, derived via immunoSEQ multiplex PCR, lists solely in-frame clones and lacks some. V, J and clone size derive from that table, while D and trimming were established from the DNA sequence. In the table there are fewer than 400,000 clones, over 85% of which are singletons. Seattle patients were enrolled during active infection and followed longitudinally.

Specimen: peripheral blood. J is TRBJ1-2 and V is TRBV7-2; TRBD1 matches 8 bases. The receptor comes from a woman younger than 45 with COVID-19, enrolled during active disease. CDR3: CASSSRTGMDYGYTF. In DNA, the CDR3 is TGTGCCAGCAGCTCCAGGACAGGGATGGACTATGGCTACACCTTC.